This T cell receptor (beta chain) is from a study of CD8 T cells in ankylosing spondylitis (dated by TCRdb to 2015 to 2018). About the full investigation: The study profiled T cell receptor beta repertoires in healthy donors and ankylosing spondylitis patients to find disease-linked TCR variants. The full study cohort comprised some 27 ankylosing spondylitis patients and some 100 healthy donors. Peripheral blood samples were taken, and synovial fluid was additionally collected from ankylosing spondylitis patients.

Notes on this clonotype: Its cognate antigen has yet to be identified. Base qualities are not recorded, but no much larger clone differs from it by a single base.

The sequencer listed for this sample is Illumina HiSeq 2500. TCR beta libraries were prepared by quantitative 5'-RACE with molecular barcodes. The source study handled its data this way. A new computational method, built on a probabilistic model of VDJ rearrangement, was used to identify disease-linked TCR variants. TCRdb reprocessing: public reads trimmed at Q25 with fastp, clones called with MiXCR, in-frame beta chains kept. Here each entry gathers all rows of one CDR3 protein and keeps the most common genes and DNA. The V and J calls follow TCRdb's processing rather than the paper's. In this sample the table shows around 250,000 distinct CDR3 sequences, approximately 20% of which occur a single time. The ten largest clones represent around a third of the sample. CDR1 and CDR2 were assigned from the germline V gene as MNHEY and SVGEGT. The cysteine opens and the phenylalanine closes a CDR3 of 13 amino acids. Just the 39-base CDR3 DNA is kept, in frame starting at base 1. The junction carries 15 bases between V and J, which are trimmed by 8 bases and 6 bases respectively.

Overall study results and their limits: Blood from ankylosing spondylitis patients appeared to be characterized by a TCR beta motif composed of 7 to 9 highly homologous amino acid variants. The disease-linked clones were reported to be significantly enriched in matched synovial fluid samples from ankylosing spondylitis patients. The disease-linked clones had a CD8+ phenotype and were found at relatively low frequencies in peripheral blood. Some of the motif variants had been reported before in the synovial fluid and blood of reactive arthritis patients, a finding that suggests common disease-initiation mechanisms.

The chain joins TRBV6-2 or TRBV6-3 to TRBJ2-3, with no reliable assignment of the D segment. The sample consisted of blood, either unsorted or a sorted T cell fraction (not recorded which). The sequence was collected from a male donor with ankylosing spondylitis or in good health (not recorded which). The CDR3 region: CASLSPTYDTQYF. The sequence in DNA is TGTGCCAGCCTGTCCCCGACGTATGATACGCAGTATTTT.